This T cell receptor beta chain was recorded in a study of blood T cell repertoires in COVID-19. Study details: Sources were T cells, B-cell-depleted T cells, or PBMCs; the material itself was cDNA or gDNA.

V lost 6 bases, J lost 2 bases, and 14 bases lay in between. The CDR3 loop spans 15 amino acids. In germline, CDR1 is KGHSH, CDR2 LQKENI. In the original workflow: Amplification of reference gene primers provided the estimated nucleated cell counts. Some clones are missing from TCRdb's copy, which holds only in-frame ones; the method was immunoSEQ multiplex PCR. Clone size and the V and J calls come from that table; the DNA yielded D and trimming. The sample lists about 110,000 clones; about four fifths were seen once. The specimen sequenced was peripheral blood. The TCR originated in a woman aged 70-85 years with acute or convalescent COVID-19. The chain combines TRBV18 with TRBJ1-3; TRBD1 is a possible D gene (6 bases). For the CDR3, the DNA is TGTGCCAGCTCCCTGGCGGGGGCGACTGGAAACACCATATATTTT. It codes for CASSLAGATGNTIYF.